These T cell receptor beta chains were read from a single sample in a study of brain T cells in children with intractable seizures. The assay was immunoSEQ multiplex PCR, and TCRdb's table has in-frame clones only and misses some. The table shows about 41,000 clones, with approximately 92% occurring only once. The material was peripheral blood, obtained at surgery. The receptor set was obtained from a girl aged 2 to 10 with tuberous sclerosis and intractable seizures. Each CDR3 is given with its conserved first and last residue. The order of the fields is D gene, clone size, J gene, CDR3 length, V gene, CDR3 protein, CDR3 DNA. D genes are given only for firm matches. The size entry is marked missing in some rows and otherwise reads once, few, many or a size class.

D: -; size: -; J: TRBJ1-2; length: 17; V: TRBV11-2; CDR3: CASSSYRGDTRPYGYTF; DNA: TGTGCCAGCAGCTCCTACCGCGGTGACACCAGGCCCTATGGCTACACCTTC
D: TRBD1; size: -; J: TRBJ2-6; length: 16; V: TRBV7-8; CDR3: CASRRDRNSGANVLTF; DNA: TGTGCCAGCAGGCGGGACAGGAACTCTGGGGCCAACGTCCTGACTTTC
D: -; size: -; J: TRBJ1-2; length: 14; V: TRBV9; CDR3: CASSPRGPNYGYTF; DNA: TGTGCCAGCAGCCCCCGCGGACCGAACTATGGCTACACCTTC
D: -; size: -; J: TRBJ1-1; length: 13; V: TRBV6-1; CDR3: CASSEARATEAFF; DNA: TGTGCCAGCAGTGAAGCGAGGGCAACTGAAGCTTTCTTT
D: TRBD1; size: -; J: TRBJ1-1; length: 16; V: TRBV7-9; CDR3: CASSLTGTAMNTEAFF; DNA: TGTGCCAGCAGCTTGACCGGGACAGCCATGAACACTGAAGCTTTCTTT
D: -; size: once; J: TRBJ2-5; length: 11; V: TRBV19; CDR3: CASSIRETQYF; DNA: TGTGCCAGTAGTATTCGAGAGACCCAGTACTTC
D: -; size: -; J: TRBJ1-3; length: 13; V: TRBV3-1/TRBV3-2; CDR3: CASNFFSGNTIYF; DNA: TGTGCCAGCAATTTTTTCTCCGGAAACACCATATATTTT
D: TRBD2; size: -; J: TRBJ2-1; length: 15; V: TRBV4-2; CDR3: CASSQELAGTNEQFF; DNA: TGTGCCAGCAGCCAAGAACTAGCGGGGACCAATGAGCAGTTCTTC
D: -; size: -; J: TRBJ1-6; length: 16; V: TRBV6-5; CDR3: CASSYARGWGNSPLHF; DNA: TGTGCCAGCAGTTACGCCCGGGGATGGGGAAATTCACCCCTCCACTTT
D: -; size: few; J: TRBJ1-1; length: 14; V: TRBV21-1; CDR3: CASSKGEGNTEAFF; DNA: TGTGCCAGCAGCAAAGGGGAGGGGAACACTGAAGCTTTCTTT
D: TRBD1; size: -; J: TRBJ1-1; length: 17; V: TRBV6-1; CDR3: CASSENLRTGMNTEAFF; DNA: TGTGCCAGCAGTGAGAACCTTAGGACAGGGATGAACACTGAAGCTTTCTTT
D: -; size: -; J: TRBJ1-3; length: 15; V: TRBV3-1/TRBV3-2; CDR3: CASSQEGGSGNTIYF; DNA: TGTGCCAGCAGCCAAGAAGGGGGCTCTGGAAACACCATATATTTT
D: -; size: -; J: TRBJ2-7; length: 13; V: TRBV2; CDR3: CASSSGTARSEYF; DNA: TGTGCCAGCAGTTCCGGGACGGCCAGGTCGGAGTACTTC
D: TRBD1; size: -; J: TRBJ1-2; length: 14; V: TRBV9; CDR3: CASSSPTGEHGYTF; DNA: TGTGCCAGCAGCTCACCGACAGGGGAACATGGCTACACCTTC
D: -; size: once; J: TRBJ2-7; length: 11; V: TRBV2; CDR3: CASSIAYEQYF; DNA: TGTGCCAGCAGTATTGCCTACGAGCAGTACTTC
D: -; size: -; J: TRBJ2-3; length: 15; V: TRBV30; CDR3: CAWIQGGPGTDTQYF; DNA: TGTGCCTGGATCCAAGGCGGGCCTGGCACAGATACGCAGTATTTT
D: -; size: -; J: TRBJ1-2; length: 12; V: TRBV5-4; CDR3: CASQGFGYGYTF; DNA: TGTGCCAGCCAGGGGTTCGGCTATGGCTACACCTTC
D: TRBD1; size: -; J: TRBJ2-5; length: 15; V: TRBV6-5; CDR3: CASRQTTGSGETQYF; DNA: TGTGCCAGCAGGCAAACGACAGGGTCCGGTGAGACCCAGTACTTC
D: -; size: -; J: TRBJ2-7; length: 15; V: TRBV6-1; CDR3: CASSEVEGTPYEQYF; DNA: TGTGCCAGCAGTGAAGTCGAGGGAACCCCTTACGAGCAGTACTTC
D: -; size: -; J: TRBJ1-2; length: 15; V: TRBV5-8; CDR3: CASSLNTGWEYGYTF; DNA: TGTGCCAGCAGCTTGAATACAGGGTGGGAGTATGGCTACACCTTC
D: -; size: once; J: TRBJ1-5; length: 18; V: TRBV7-9; CDR3: CASSPHRPGTLGNQPQHF; DNA: TGTGCCAGCAGCCCCCATCGGCCCGGGACACTCGGCAATCAGCCCCAGCATTTT
D: TRBD2; size: -; J: TRBJ2-5; length: 15; V: TRBV5-1; CDR3: CASRSSGGAYETQYF; DNA: TGCGCCAGCAGGTCTAGCGGGGGGGCCTATGAGACCCAGTACTTC
D: -; size: -; J: TRBJ1-2; length: 14; V: TRBV28; CDR3: CASRRLVALYGYTF; DNA: TGTGCCAGCAGACGGCTCGTGGCCCTCTATGGCTACACCTTC
D: -; size: -; J: TRBJ1-2; length: 17; V: TRBV5-1; CDR3: CASATQASGGAGYGYTF; DNA: TGCGCCAGCGCTACTCAAGCGAGCGGGGGCGCGGGGTATGGCTACACCTTC
D: TRBD2; size: -; J: TRBJ2-3; length: 17; V: TRBV7-3; CDR3: CASSLTRSSGGRGTQYF; DNA: TGTGCCAGCAGCTTAACGAGGAGTAGCGGGGGAAGAGGAACGCAGTATTTT
D: -; size: -; J: TRBJ1-1; length: 11; V: TRBV6-1; CDR3: CASSEGVGAFF; DNA: TGTGCCAGCAGTGAAGGGGTAGGAGCTTTCTTT
D: -; size: -; J: TRBJ1-3; length: 13; V: TRBV30; CDR3: CAWSLTAGNTIYF; DNA: TGTGCCTGGAGTTTAACGGCGGGAAACACCATATATTTT
D: -; size: few; J: TRBJ1-5; length: 13; V: TRBV2; CDR3: CASTRFLGQPQHF; DNA: TGTGCCAGCACCCGGTTTCTCGGACAGCCCCAGCATTTT
D: -; size: -; J: TRBJ1-3; length: 13; V: TRBV6-5; CDR3: CASRQSSGNTIYF; DNA: TGTGCCAGCAGACAGTCCTCTGGAAACACCATATATTTT
D: -; size: -; J: TRBJ2-5; length: 12; V: TRBV10-1; CDR3: CASSDGTETQYF; DNA: TGCGCCAGCAGTGACGGGACGGAGACCCAGTACTTC
D: -; size: -; J: TRBJ2-1; length: 16; V: TRBV15; CDR3: CATSRGSGAKENEQFF; DNA: TGTGCCACCAGCAGGGGGTCGGGGGCGAAGGAAAATGAGCAGTTCTTC
D: -; size: -; J: TRBJ1-2; length: 13; V: TRBV6-5; CDR3: CASTNVRGGGYTF; DNA: TGTGCCAGCACCAACGTCCGGGGCGGTGGCTACACCTTC
D: -; size: -; J: TRBJ2-2; length: 15; V: TRBV2; CDR3: CASSKDSALTGELFF; DNA: TGTGCCAGCAGTAAAGACAGCGCCCTCACCGGGGAGCTGTTTTTT
D: TRBD1; size: -; J: TRBJ2-7; length: 15; V: TRBV7-6; CDR3: CASSSRTGGLYEQYF; DNA: TGTGCCAGCAGCTCGCGGACAGGGGGCTTGTACGAGCAGTACTTC
D: -; size: -; J: TRBJ2-2; length: 13; V: TRBV6-4; CDR3: CASRDRNTGELFF; DNA: TGTGCCAGCAGAGACAGAAACACCGGGGAGCTGTTTTTT
D: TRBD1; size: once; J: TRBJ2-7; length: 14; V: TRBV19; CDR3: CASSIGQGAGEQYF; DNA: TGTGCCAGCAGCATCGGACAGGGGGCAGGGGAGCAGTACTTC
D: TRBD1; size: -; J: TRBJ2-3; length: 15; V: TRBV5-1; CDR3: CASSPGQGSTDTQYF; DNA: TGCGCCAGCAGCCCCGGACAGGGGTCCACAGATACGCAGTATTTT
D: TRBD1; size: -; J: TRBJ1-2; length: 15; V: TRBV3-1/TRBV3-2; CDR3: CASSQENRGYYGYTF; DNA: TGTGCCAGCAGCCAAGAGAACAGGGGGTACTATGGCTACACCTTC
D: TRBD1; size: few; J: TRBJ1-2; length: 14; V: TRBV30; CDR3: CAWSVSGQPWGYTF; DNA: TGTGCCTGGAGTGTTTCGGGACAGCCTTGGGGCTACACCTTC
D: -; size: -; J: TRBJ1-5; length: 13; V: TRBV12-3/TRBV12-4; CDR3: CASSLNRNQPQHF; DNA: TGTGCCAGCAGTTTAAACAGGAATCAGCCCCAGCATTTT
D: -; size: once; J: TRBJ1-2; length: 15; V: TRBV25-1; CDR3: CASSLLGPTNYGYTF; DNA: TGTGCCAGCAGTCTTTTAGGGCCGACTAACTATGGCTACACCTTC
D: -; size: -; J: TRBJ1-2; length: 14; V: TRBV7-9; CDR3: CASSSVTGFDGYTF; DNA: TGTGCCAGCAGCTCCGTAACAGGGTTTGATGGCTACACCTTC